A single sample is the source of the 20 T cell receptor beta chains below, sequenced in a study of blood T cell repertoires in COVID-19. The table came from immunoSEQ multiplex PCR; TCRdb's copy has only in-frame clones and leaves some out. In the table there are some 120,000 clones, approximately 85% of which are singletons. The sequenced sample was peripheral blood. These receptors originate from a human donor in a cohort sampled during active COVID-19.

V usage is TRBV14 and J usage is TRBJ2-7; 7 bases are a match to TRBD1. CDR1 is SGHDN, CDR2 FVKESK, per germline. This CDR3 comprises 14 residues. Trimming at V came to 4 bases and at J to 5 bases, leaving 8 bases not matched to a gene. CDR3: CASSPGQVVHEQYF. In nucleotides, the CDR3 is TGTGCCAGCAGCCCCGGACAGGTAGTCCACGAGCAGTACTTC.

CDR3 nucleotides: TGTGCCACCAGTGATTTAAGAGCGGAACACTACAATGAGCAGTTCTTC. Protein sequence: CATSDLRAEHYNEQFF. The chain couples TRBV24-1 to TRBJ2-1; tentatively, D is TRBD2 (5 bases). Germline-derived CDR1 and CDR2 are KGHDR and SFDVKD. V was pared by 1 base and J by 3 bases, with 12 bases between. The CDR3 is 16 amino acids.

The chain is built from TRBV5-1 and TRBJ2-7; TRBD2 matches at 14 bases. Germline V lookup: CDR1 SGHRS, CDR2 YFSETQ. V lost 0 bases, J lost 3 bases, and 8 bases stayed unmatched. The CDR3 is 18 residues long. The CDR3 nucleotides read TGCGCCAGCAGCTTGGAAGGACTAGCGGGAGGTTCCCGCTACGAGCAGTACTTC. This codes for CASSLEGLAGGSRYEQYF.

The chain has TRBV4-1 and TRBJ2-3; possibly TRBD2 for D (5 bases). This CDR3 comprises 14 residues. CDR1 and CDR2 from the germline V gene are MGHRA and YSYEKL. The V gene lost 1 base and the J gene lost 2 bases, with 7 bases spanning the gap. CDR3 in DNA: TGCGCCAGCAGCCAAGGAGCGGTCACAGATACGCAGTATTTT. This codes for CASSQGAVTDTQYF.

The sample holds a few counts of this clone. This chain joins TRBV7-8 and TRBJ2-2; 9 bases map to TRBD1. The V gene's germline CDR1 is SGHVS and CDR2 FQNEAQ. V trimming: 0 bases; J trimming: 3 bases; junction bases outside the gene matches: 14. The CDR3 has 20 amino acids. The CDR3 protein is CASSLARTLQGAPDTGELFF. The CDR3 DNA reads as TGTGCCAGCAGCTTAGCCCGGACCTTACAGGGGGCGCCGGACACCGGGGAGCTGTTTTTT.

CDR3 sequence (DNA): TGTGCCAGCAGCGGCAGGGGGCGTTGGGAGACCCAGTACTTC. The encoded protein is CASSGRGRWETQYF. The chain uses TRBV21-1 and TRBJ2-5; TRBD1 reflects the table's D call only, with no check against the DNA. TRBV21-1 corresponds to a pseudogene. This CDR3 contains 14 residues.

This chain joins TRBV7-2 and TRBJ1-5; D might be TRBD1 (6 bases). Germline CDR1 SGHTA, CDR2 FQGNSA. The V gene lost 4 bases and the J gene lost 4 bases, with 14 bases spanning the gap. The CDR3 is 15 amino acids. This CDR3 reads CASSSRDNDNQPQHF. DNA for the CDR3: TGTGCCAGCAGCTCCCGGGACAACGATAATCAGCCCCAGCATTTT.

The V and J genes are TRBV6-6 and TRBJ2-7; 7 bases align to TRBD2. The germline gives CDR1 MNHNY, CDR2 SVGAGI (reference sequence). The CDR3 has 15 amino acids. J lost 7 bases, V lost 3 bases, and 12 bases had no gene match. CDR3 DNA: TGTGCCAGCAGTTATTCTACCCGACTAGCCCTAGAGCAGTACTTC. Protein sequence: CASSYSTRLALEQYF.

The V and J genes are TRBV12-3 or TRBV12-4 and TRBJ1-4; possible D gene TRBD1, 5 bases. Trimming stripped 5 bases from V and 5 bases from J, with 9 bases between. This CDR3 contains 13 residues. CDR3 amino acids: CASSHRSNEKLFF. CDR3 DNA sequence: TGTGCCAGCAGTCACAGGTCCAATGAAAAACTGTTTTTT.

This clone was detected only a few times. The chain employs TRBV7-2 and TRBJ2-1; maybe TRBD2 (5 bases). The CDR3 sequence is 16 residues long. V was cut by 4 bases and J by 5 bases, with 18 bases left in between. Germline lookup yields CDR1 SGHTA and CDR2 FQGNSA. The CDR3 here is CASSSSRRVGNNEQFF. The CDR3 nucleotides read TGTGCCAGCAGCTCTAGCCGAAGGGTGGGTAACAATGAGCAGTTCTTC.

This chain links TRBV7-2 with TRBJ1-5, with 8 bases identical to TRBD1. V lost 5 bases and J lost 3; bases outside the gene matches: 6. Germline CDR1 and CDR2: SGHTA and FQGNSA. This CDR3 contains 15 residues. CDR3 in amino acids: CASSPGQVDNQPQHF. As DNA, the CDR3 is TGTGCCAGCAGCCCGGGACAGGTGGACAATCAGCCCCAGCATTTT. Using reference TRBV7-2 and TRBJ1-5 for the parts outside the CDR3, the full variable domain is GAGVSQSPSNKVTEKGKDVELRCDPISGHTALYWYRQSLGQGLEFLIYFQGNSAPDKSGLPSDRFSAERTGGSVSTLTIQRTQQEDSAVYLCASSPGQVDNQPQHFGDGTRLSIL.

Only a few counts were recorded for this clone. The chain combines TRBV19 with TRBJ2-7; 9 bases line up with TRBD2. The V segment lost 8 bases and the J segment 4 bases; nucleotides outside the gene matches: 6. CDR1 is LNHDA, CDR2 SQIVND, per germline (reference sequence). The CDR3 covers 13 residues. The CDR3 DNA reads TGTGCCAGTGGTAGCGGGAGAAGGTACGAGCAGTACTTC. Protein sequence: CASGSGRRYEQYF.

The V call is TRBV11-2, the J call TRBJ1-1; D ambiguous. Germline CDR1 reads SGHAT; CDR2 reads FQNNGV. This CDR3 is built from 14 residues. V shed 7 bases and J shed 0 bases, with 12 bases lying between them. The DNA of the CDR3 is TGTGCCAGCAAGAGTCAAGCGATGAACACTGAAGCTTTCTTT. Translated, it gives CASKSQAMNTEAFF.

This rearrangement joins TRBV6-5 to TRBJ2-7; TRBD1 might be the D (5 bases). In germline, CDR1 is MNHEY, CDR2 SVGAGI. The CDR3 loop spans 14 amino acids. The V gene lost 7 bases and the J gene lost 1 base, with 14 bases spanning the gap. CDR3 protein: CASTGARASYEQYF. CDR3 coding DNA: TGTGCCAGCACCGGAGCCAGGGCGTCCTACGAGCAGTACTTC.

This clone was picked up a small number of times. The chain carries TRBV7-9 and TRBJ1-4; 11 nucleotides align to TRBD1. The CDR3 extends over 18 amino acids. Germline values: CDR1 SEHNR, CDR2 FQNEAQ (reference sequence). V was pared by 5 bases and J by 3 bases, with 11 bases of the junction left unmatched. The CDR3 sequence is CASSQTGTGGRANEKLFF. The CDR3 DNA is TGTGCCAGCAGCCAGACCGGGACAGGGGGTAGGGCTAATGAAAAACTGTTTTTT. Full variable domain (remainder filled in from reference TRBV7-9 and TRBJ1-4): DTGVSQNPRHKITKRGQNVTFRCDPISEHNRLYWYRQTLGQGPEFLTYFQNEAQLEKSRLLSDRFSAERPKGSFSTLEIQRTEQGDSAMYLCASSQTGTGGRANEKLFFGSGTQLSVL.

J is TRBJ1-2 and V is TRBV10-2; D not certain. The germline V gene encodes CDR1 WSHSY and CDR2 SAAADI. The length of the CDR3 is 13 residues. Trimming stripped 2 bases from V and 4 bases from J, with 8 bases between. The DNA of the CDR3 is TGCGCCAGCAGTGAGGGAGTGGGCTATGGCTACACCTTC. Protein sequence: CASSEGVGYGYTF.

This clone appeared once. The chain recombines TRBV5-1 with TRBJ2-5; D is ambiguous. Germline V gene lookup returns CDR1 SGHRS and CDR2 YFSETQ. V was pared by 5 bases and J by 5 bases, with 13 bases between. The CDR3 totals 13 residues. CDR3 sequence (DNA): TGCGCCAGCAGATCTAGTATTGCGGAGACCCAGTACTTC. It is translated as CASRSSIAETQYF.

The chain combines TRBV13 with TRBJ2-1; unclear D gene. The CDR3 is 12 residues long. CDR1 and CDR2 (germline): PRHDT, FYEKMQ (reference sequence). The V end lost 2 bases, the J end lost 6 bases, and 5 bases lay between the germline ends. The CDR3 is CASSLISNEQFF. Here the CDR3 DNA reads TGTGCCAGCAGCTTAATATCCAATGAGCAGTTCTTC.

This clone was picked up a small number of times. The chain is built from TRBV7-9 and TRBJ1-1; D is possibly TRBD1 (6 bases). The CDR3 is 16 amino acids. V lost 5 bases and J 8 bases, leaving 24 bases between the germline ends. In germline, CDR1 is SEHNR, CDR2 FQNEAQ (reference sequence). CDR3 sequence (DNA): TGTGCCAGCAGCCCACTTCTAGGGGGTGACTCAGGGGAAGCTTTCTTT. Its translation: CASSPLLGGDSGEAFF.

This clone has just a few counts. This chain connects TRBV7-8 to TRBJ2-7; 7 bases fit TRBD1. Losses at the gene ends were 7 bases for V and 2 bases for J; bases not matched to a gene: 14. Per the germline V gene, CDR1 is SGHVS and CDR2 is FQNEAQ. This CDR3 has 16 amino acids. The CDR3 coding sequence is TGTGCCAGCACCGACCCCTCAGGGGACAGACCCTACGAGCAGTACTTC. Protein sequence: CASTDPSGDRPYEQYF.